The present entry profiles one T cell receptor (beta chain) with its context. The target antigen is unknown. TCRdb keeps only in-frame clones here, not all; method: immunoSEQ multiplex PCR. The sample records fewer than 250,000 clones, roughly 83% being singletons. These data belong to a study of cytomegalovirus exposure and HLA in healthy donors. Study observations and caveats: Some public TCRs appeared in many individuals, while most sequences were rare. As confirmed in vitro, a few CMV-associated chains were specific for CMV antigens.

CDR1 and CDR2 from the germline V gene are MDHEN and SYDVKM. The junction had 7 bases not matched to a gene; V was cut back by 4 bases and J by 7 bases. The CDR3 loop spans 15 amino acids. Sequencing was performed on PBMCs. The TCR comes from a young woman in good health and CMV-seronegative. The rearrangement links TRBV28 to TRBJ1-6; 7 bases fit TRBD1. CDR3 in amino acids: CASSSRTGKNSPLHF. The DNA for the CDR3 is TGTGCCAGCAGTTCCAGGACAGGCAAGAATTCACCCCTCCACTTT.